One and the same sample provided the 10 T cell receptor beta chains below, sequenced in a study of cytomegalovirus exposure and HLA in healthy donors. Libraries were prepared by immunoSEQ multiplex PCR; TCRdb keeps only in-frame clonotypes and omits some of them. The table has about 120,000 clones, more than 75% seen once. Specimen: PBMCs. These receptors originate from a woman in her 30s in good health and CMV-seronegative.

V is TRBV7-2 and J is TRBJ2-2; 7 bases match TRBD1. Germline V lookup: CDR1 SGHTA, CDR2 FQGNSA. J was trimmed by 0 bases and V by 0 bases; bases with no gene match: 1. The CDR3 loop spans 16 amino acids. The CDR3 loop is CASSLAGTANTGELFF. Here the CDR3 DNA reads TGTGCCAGCAGCTTAGCGGGGACAGCGAACACCGGGGAGCTGTTTTTT.

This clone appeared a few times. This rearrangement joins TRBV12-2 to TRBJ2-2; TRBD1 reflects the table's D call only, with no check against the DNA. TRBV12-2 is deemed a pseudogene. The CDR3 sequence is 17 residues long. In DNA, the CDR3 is TGTGCAAGTCGCTGGGACAGGGGGTCTGGTGGCACCGGGGAGCTGTTTTTT. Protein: CASRWDRGSGGTGELFF.

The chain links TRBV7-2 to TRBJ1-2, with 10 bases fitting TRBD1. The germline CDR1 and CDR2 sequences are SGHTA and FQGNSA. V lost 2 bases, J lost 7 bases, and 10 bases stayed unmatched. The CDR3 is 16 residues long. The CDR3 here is CASSLTRDRGRGGYTF. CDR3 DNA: TGTGCCAGCAGCTTAACCCGGGACAGGGGAAGGGGTGGCTACACCTTC.

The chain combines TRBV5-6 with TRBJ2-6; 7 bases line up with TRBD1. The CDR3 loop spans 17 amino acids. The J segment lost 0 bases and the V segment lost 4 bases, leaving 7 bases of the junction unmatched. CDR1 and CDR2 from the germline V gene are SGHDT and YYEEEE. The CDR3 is CASSHSPGGSGANVLTF. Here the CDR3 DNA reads TGTGCCAGCAGCCATAGCCCAGGGGGCTCTGGGGCCAACGTCCTGACTTTC.

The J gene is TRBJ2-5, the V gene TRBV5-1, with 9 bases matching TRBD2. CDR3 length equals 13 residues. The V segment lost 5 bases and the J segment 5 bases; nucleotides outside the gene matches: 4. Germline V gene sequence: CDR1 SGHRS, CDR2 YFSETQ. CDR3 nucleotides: TGCGCCAGCAGAGGTAGCGGGGGTGAGACCCAGTACTTC. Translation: CASRGSGGETQYF.

The DNA of the CDR3 is TGTGCCAGCAGCTCCCGGAGGGACGGAAACACTGAAGCTTTCTTT. It specifies CASSSRRDGNTEAFF. The chain joins TRBV11-3 to TRBJ1-1; D is possibly TRBD1 (5 bases). Germline-derived CDR1 and CDR2 are SGHNT and YENEEA. The CDR3 length is 15 residues. V was pared by 4 bases and J by 2 bases, with 14 bases between.

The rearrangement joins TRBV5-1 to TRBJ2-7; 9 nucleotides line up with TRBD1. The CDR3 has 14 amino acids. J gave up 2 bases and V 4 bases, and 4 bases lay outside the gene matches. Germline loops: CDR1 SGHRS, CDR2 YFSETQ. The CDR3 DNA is TGCGCCAGCAGCCCGGGACAGGGCCCCTACGAGCAGTACTTC. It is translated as CASSPGQGPYEQYF.

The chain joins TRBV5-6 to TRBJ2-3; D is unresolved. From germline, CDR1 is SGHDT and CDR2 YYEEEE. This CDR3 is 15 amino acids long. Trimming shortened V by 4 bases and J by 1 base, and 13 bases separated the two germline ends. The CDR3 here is CASSGRRSGTDTQYF. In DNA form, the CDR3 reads TGTGCCAGCAGCGGCCGGCGGAGCGGCACAGATACGCAGTATTTT. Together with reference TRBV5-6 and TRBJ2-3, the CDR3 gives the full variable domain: DAGVTQSPTHLIKTRGQQVTLRCSPKSGHDTVSWYQQALGQGPQFIFQYYEEEERQRGNFPDRFSGHQFPNYSSELNVNALLLGDSALYLCASSGRRSGTDTQYFGPGTRLTVL.

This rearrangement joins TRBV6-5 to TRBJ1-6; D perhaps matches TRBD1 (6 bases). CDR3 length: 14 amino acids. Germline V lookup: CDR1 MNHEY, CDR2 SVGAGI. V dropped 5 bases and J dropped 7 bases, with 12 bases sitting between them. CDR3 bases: TGTGCCAGCAGTGAAACAGGGACCAATTCACCCCTCCACTTT. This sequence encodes CASSETGTNSPLHF.

CDR3 sequence reads: CASSLVTNGNTIYF. The CDR3 DNA reads TGCGCCAGCAGCTTGGTGACAAACGGAAACACCATATATTTT. The rearrangement uses TRBV5-1 and TRBJ1-3; D ambiguous. V was cut by 0 bases and J by 4 bases, with 8 bases left in between. CDR3 length: 14 residues. The germline CDR1 and CDR2 sequences are SGHRS and YFSETQ.